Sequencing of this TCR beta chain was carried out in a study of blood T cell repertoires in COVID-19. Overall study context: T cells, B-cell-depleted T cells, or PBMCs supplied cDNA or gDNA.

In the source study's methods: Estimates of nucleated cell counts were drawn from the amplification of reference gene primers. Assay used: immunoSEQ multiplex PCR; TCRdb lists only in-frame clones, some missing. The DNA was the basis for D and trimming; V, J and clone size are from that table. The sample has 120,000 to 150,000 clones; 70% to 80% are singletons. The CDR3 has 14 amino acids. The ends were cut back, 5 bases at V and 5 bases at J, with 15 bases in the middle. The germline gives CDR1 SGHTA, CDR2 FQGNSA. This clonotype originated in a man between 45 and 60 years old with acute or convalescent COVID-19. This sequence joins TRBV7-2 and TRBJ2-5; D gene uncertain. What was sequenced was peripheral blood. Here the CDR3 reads CASSDDLGSETQYF. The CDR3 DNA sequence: TGTGCCAGCAGCGACGACCTAGGATCGGAGACCCAGTACTTC.